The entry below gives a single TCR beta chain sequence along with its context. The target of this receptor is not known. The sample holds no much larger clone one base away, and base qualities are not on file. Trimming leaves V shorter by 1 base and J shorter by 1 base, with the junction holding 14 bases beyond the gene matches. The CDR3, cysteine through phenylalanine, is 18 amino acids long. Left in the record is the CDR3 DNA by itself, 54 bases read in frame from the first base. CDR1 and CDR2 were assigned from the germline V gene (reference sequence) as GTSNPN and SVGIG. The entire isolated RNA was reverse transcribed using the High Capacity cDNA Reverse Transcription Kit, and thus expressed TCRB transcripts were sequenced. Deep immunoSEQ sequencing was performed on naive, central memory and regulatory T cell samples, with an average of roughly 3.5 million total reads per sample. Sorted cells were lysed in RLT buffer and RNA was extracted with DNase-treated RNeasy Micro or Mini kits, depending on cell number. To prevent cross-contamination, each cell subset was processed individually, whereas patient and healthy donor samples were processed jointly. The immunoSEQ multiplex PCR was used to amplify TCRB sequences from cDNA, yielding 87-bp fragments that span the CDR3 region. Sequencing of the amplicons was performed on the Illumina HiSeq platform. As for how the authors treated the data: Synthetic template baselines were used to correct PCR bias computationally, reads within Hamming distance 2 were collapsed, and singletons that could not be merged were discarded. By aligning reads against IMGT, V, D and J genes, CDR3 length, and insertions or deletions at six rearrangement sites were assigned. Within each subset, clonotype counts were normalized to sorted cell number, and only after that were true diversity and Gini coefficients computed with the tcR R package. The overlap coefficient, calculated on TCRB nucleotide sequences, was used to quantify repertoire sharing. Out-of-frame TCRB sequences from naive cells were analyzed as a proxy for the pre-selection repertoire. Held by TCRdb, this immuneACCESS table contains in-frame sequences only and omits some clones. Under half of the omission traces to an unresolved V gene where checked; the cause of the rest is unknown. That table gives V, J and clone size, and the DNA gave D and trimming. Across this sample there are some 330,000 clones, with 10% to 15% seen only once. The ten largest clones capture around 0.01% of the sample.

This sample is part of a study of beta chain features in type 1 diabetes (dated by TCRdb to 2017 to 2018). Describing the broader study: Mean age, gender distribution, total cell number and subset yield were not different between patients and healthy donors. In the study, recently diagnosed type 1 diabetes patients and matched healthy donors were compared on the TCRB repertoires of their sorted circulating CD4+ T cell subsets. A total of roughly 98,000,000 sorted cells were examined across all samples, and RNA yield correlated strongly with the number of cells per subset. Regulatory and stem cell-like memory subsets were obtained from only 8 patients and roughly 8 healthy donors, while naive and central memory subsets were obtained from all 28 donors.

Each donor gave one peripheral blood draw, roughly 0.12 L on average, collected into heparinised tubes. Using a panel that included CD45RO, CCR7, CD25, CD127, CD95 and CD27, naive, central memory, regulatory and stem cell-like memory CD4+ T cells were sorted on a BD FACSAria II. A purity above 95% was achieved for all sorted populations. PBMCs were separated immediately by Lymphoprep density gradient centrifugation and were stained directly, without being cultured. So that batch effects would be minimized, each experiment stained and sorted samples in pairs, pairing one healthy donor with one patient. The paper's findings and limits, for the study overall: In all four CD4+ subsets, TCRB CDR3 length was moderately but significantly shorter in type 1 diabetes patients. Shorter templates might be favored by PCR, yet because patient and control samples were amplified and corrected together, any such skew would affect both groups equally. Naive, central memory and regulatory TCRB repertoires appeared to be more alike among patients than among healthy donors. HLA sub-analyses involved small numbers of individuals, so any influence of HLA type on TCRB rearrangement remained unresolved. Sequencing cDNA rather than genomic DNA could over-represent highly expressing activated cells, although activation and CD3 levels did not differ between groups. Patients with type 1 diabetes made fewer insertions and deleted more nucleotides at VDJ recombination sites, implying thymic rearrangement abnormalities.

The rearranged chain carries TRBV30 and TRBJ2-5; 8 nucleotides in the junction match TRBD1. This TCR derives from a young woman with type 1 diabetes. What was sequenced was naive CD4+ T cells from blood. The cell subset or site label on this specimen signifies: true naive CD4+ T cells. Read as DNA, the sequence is TGTGCCTGGAGTGCATGGACAGGGTCTTTATCCACCCAAGAGACCCAGTACTTC. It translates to CAWSAWTGSLSTQETQYF. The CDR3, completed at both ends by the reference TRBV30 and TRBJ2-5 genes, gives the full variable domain SQTIHQWPATLVQPVGSPLSLECTVEGTSNPNLYWYRQAAGRGLQLLFYSVGIGQISSEVPQNLSASRPQDRQFILSSKKLLLSDSGFYLCAWSAWTGSLSTQETQYFGPGTRLLVL.